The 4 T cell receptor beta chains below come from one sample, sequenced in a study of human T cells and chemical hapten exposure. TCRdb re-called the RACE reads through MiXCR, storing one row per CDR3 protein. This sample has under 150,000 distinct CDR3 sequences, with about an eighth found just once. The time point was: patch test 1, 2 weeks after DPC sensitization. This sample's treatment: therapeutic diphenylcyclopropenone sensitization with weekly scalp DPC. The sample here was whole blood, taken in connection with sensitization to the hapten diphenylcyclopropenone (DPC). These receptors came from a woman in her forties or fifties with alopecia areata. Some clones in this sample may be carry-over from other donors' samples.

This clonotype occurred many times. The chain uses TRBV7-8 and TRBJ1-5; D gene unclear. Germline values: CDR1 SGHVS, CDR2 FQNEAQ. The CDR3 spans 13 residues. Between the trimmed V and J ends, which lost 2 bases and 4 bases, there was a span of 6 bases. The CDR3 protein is CASSLFGNQPQHF. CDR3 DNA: TGTGCCAGCAGCTTATTTGGGAATCAGCCCCAGCATTTT.

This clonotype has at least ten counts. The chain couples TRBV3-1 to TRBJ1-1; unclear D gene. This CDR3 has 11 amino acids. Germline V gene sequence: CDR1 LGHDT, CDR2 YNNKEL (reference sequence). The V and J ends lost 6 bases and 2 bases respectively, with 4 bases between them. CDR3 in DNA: TGTGCCAGCAGTAGAAACACTGAAGCTTTCTTT. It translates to CASSRNTEAFF.

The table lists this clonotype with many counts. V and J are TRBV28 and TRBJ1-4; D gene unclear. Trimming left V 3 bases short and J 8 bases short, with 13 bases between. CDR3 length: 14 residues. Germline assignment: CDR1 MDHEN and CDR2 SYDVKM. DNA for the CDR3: TGTGCCAGCAGTTTTTTTCTCGGAGGGGAAAAACTGTTTTTT. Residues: CASSFFLGGEKLFF.

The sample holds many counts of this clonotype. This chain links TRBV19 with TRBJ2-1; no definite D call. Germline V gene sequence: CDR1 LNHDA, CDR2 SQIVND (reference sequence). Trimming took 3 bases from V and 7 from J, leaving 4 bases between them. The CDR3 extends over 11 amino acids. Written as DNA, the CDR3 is TGTGCCAGTAGTATTAGGAATGAGCAGTTCTTC. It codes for CASSIRNEQFF.